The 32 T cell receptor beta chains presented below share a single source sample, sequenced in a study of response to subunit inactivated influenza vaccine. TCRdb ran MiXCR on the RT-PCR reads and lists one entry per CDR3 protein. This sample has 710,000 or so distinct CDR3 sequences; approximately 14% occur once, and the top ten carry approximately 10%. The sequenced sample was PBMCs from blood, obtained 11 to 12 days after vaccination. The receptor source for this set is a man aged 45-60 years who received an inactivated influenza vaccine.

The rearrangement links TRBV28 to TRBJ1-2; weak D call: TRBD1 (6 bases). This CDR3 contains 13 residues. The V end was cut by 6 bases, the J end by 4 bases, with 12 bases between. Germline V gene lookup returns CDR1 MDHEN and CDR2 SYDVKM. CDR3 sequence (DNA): TGTGCCAGCAGGAGCGGACAGCTCTATGGCTACACCTTC. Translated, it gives CASRSGQLYGYTF.

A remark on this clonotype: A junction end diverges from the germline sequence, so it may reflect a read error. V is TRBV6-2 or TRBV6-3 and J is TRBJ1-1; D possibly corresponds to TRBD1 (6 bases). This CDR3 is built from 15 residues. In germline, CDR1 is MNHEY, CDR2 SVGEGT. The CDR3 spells CASRPTGHSNTEPFF. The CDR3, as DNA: TGTGCCAGCAGGCCAACGGGACACTCAAACACTGAACCTTTCTTT.

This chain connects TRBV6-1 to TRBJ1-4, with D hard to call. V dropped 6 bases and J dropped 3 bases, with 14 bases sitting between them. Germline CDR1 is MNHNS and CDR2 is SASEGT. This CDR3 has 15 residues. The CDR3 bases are TGTGCCAGCAGCGCCGGTAGGCCATCTAATGAAAAACTGTTTTTT. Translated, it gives CASSAGRPSNEKLFF.

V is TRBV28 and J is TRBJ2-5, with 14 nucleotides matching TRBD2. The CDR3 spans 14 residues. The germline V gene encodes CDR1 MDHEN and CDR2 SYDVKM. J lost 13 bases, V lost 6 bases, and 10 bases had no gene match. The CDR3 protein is CASSRLAGGPNGYF. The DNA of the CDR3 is TGTGCCAGCAGCCGACTAGCGGGAGGGCCAAATGGGTACTTC. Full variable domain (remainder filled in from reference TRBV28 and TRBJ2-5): DVKVTQSSRYLVKRTGEKVFLECVQDMDHENMFWYRQDPGLGLRLIYFSYDVKMKEKGDIPEGYSVSREKKERFSLILESASTNQTSMYLCASSRLAGGPNGYFGPGTRLLVL.

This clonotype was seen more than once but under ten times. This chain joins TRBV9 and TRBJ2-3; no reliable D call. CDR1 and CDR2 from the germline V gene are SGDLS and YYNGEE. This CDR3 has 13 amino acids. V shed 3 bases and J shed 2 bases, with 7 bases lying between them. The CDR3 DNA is TGTGCCAGCAGCGCGATCAACACAGATACGCAGTATTTT. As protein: CASSAINTDTQYF. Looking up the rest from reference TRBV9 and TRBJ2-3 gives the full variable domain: DSGVTQTPKHLITATGQRVTLRCSPRSGDLSVYWYQQSLDQGLQFLIQYYNGEERAKGNILERFSAQQFPDLHSELNLSSLELGDSALYFCASSAINTDTQYFGPGTRLTVL.

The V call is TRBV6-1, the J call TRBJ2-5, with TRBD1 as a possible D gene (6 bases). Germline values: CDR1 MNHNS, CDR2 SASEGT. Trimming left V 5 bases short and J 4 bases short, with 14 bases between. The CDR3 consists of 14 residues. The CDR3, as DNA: TGTGCCAGCAGTCCGACAGGCGAGGGAGAGACCCAGTACTTC. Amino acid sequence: CASSPTGEGETQYF.

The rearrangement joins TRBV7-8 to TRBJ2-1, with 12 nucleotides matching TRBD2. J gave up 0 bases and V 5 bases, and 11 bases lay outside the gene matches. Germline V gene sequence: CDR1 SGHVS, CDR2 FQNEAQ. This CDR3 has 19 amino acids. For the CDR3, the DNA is TGTGCCAGCAGCCTCCCCGGGACTAGCGGGCTCAGCTCCTACAATGAGCAGTTCTTC. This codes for CASSLPGTSGLSSYNEQFF.

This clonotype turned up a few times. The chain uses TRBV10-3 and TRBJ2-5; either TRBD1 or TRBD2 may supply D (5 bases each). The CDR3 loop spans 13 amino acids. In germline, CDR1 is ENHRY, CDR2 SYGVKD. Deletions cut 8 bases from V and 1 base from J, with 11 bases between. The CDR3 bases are TGTGCCATCGCCACCGGGACCCAAGAGACCCAGTACTTC. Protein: CAIATGTQETQYF.

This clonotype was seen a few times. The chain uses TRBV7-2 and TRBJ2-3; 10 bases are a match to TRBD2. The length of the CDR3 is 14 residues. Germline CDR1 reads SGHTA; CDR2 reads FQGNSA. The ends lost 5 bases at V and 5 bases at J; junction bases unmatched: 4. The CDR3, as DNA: TGTGCCAGCAGCGAGGCTAGCGGGGGAGATACGCAGTATTTT. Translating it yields CASSEASGGDTQYF.

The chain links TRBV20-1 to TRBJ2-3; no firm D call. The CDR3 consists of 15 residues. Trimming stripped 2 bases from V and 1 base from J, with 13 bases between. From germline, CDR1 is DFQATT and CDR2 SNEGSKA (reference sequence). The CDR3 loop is CSARPSSGGTDTQYF. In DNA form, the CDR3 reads TGCAGTGCTAGACCCTCTAGTGGGGGCACAGATACGCAGTATTTT.

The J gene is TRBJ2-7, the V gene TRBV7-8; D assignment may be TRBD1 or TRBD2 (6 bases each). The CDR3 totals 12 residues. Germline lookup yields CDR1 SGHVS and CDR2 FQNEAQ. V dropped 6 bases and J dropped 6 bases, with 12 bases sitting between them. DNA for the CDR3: TGTGCCAGCAGTCGGACAGCGGGCGAGCAGTACTTC. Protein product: CASSRTAGEQYF.

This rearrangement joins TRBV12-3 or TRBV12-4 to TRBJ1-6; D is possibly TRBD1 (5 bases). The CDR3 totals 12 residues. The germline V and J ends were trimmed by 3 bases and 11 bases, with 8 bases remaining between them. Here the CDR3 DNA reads TGTGCCAGCAGTTTGTCAGGGACACCCCTCCACTTT. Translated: CASSLSGTPLHF.

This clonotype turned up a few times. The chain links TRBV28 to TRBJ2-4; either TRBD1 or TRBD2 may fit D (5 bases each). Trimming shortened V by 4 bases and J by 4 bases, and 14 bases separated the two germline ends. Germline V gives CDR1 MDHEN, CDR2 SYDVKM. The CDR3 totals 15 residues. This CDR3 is CASSSRDAGKNIQYF. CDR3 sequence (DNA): TGTGCCAGCAGTTCCAGGGACGCTGGTAAAAACATTCAGTACTTC.

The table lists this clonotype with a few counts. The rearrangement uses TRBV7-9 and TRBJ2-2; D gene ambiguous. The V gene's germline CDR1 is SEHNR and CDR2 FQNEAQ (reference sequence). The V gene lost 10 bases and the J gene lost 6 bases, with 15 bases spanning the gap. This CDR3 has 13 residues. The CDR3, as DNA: TGTGCCACACCTTACGGTCCGTCCGGGGAGCTGTTTTTT. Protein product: CATPYGPSGELFF. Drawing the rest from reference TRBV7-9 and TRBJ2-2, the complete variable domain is DTGVSQNPRHKITKRGQNVTFRCDPISEHNRLYWYRQTLGQGPEFLTYFQNEAQLEKSRLLSDRFSAERPKGSFSTLEIQRTEQGDSAMYLCATPYGPSGELFFGEGSRLTVL.

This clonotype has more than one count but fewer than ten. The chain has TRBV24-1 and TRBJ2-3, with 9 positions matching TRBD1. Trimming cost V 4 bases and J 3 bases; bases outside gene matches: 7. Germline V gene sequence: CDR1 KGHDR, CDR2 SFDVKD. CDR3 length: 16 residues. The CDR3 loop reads CATSEGTGKVTDTQYF. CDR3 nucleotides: TGTGCCACCAGTGAGGGGACAGGGAAAGTGACAGATACGCAGTATTTT.

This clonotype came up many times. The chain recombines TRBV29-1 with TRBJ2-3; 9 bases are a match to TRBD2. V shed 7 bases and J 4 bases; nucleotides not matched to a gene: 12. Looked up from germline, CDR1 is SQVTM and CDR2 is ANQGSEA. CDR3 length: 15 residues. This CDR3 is CSAQAGTSLADTQYF. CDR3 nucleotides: TGCAGCGCCCAAGCCGGGACTAGCCTCGCAGATACGCAGTATTTT.

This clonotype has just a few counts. The CDR3 loop is CSVLEDGYTF. The CDR3, as DNA: TGCAGCGTTCTGGAAGATGGCTACACCTTC. J is TRBJ1-2 and V is TRBV29-1, with D uncertain. Germline V lookup: CDR1 SQVTM, CDR2 ANQGSEA. The CDR3 extends over 10 amino acids. V dropped 5 bases and J dropped 6 bases, with 7 bases sitting between them.

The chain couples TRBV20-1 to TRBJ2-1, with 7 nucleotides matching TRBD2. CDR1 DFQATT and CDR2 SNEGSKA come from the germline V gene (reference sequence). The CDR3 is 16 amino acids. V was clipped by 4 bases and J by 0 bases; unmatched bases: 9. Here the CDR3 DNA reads TGCAGTGCTAATCCGGGACTATTAAGCTCCTACAATGAGCAGTTCTTC. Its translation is CSANPGLLSSYNEQFF.

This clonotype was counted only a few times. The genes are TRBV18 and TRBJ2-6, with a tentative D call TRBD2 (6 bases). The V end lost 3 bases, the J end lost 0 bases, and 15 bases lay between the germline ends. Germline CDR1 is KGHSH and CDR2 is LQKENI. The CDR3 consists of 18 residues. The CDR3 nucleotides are TGTGCCAGCTCACCCATCGTGCAGGGACTCTCTGGGGCCAACGTCCTGACTTTC. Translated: CASSPIVQGLSGANVLTF.

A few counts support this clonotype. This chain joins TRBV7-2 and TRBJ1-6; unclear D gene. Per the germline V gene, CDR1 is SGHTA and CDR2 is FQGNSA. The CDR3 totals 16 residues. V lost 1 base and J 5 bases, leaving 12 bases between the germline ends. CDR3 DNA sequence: TGTGCCAGCAGCTTAGGGGCAGCCACTCATAATTCACCCCTCCACTTT. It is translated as CASSLGAATHNSPLHF.

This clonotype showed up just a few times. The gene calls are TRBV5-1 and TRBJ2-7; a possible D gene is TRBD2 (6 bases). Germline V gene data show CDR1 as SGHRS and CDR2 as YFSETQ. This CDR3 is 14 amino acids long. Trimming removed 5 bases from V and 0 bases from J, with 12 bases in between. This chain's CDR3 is CASSRDLPSYEQYF. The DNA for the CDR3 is TGCGCCAGCAGTAGGGACTTACCCTCCTACGAGCAGTACTTC.

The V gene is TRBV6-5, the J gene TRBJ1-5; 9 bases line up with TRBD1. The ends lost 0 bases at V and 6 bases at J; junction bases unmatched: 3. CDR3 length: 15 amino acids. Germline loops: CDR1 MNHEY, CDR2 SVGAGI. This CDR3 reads CASSYSQGQGQPQHF. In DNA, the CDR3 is TGTGCCAGCAGTTACTCACAGGGACAGGGTCAGCCCCAGCATTTT.

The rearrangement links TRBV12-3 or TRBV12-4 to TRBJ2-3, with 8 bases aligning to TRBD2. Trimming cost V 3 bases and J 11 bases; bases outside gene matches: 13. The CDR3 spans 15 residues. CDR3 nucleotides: TGTGCCAGCAGTTTGGGCGCGGGAGGCCGCGCGGTGCAGTATTTT. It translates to CASSLGAGGRAVQYF.

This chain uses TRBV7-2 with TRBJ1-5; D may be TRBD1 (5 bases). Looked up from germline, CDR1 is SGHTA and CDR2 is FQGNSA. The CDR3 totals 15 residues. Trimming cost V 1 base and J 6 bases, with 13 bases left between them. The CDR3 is CASSLGGGGFQPQHF. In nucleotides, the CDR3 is TGTGCCAGCAGCTTAGGGGGTGGGGGGTTTCAGCCCCAGCATTTT.

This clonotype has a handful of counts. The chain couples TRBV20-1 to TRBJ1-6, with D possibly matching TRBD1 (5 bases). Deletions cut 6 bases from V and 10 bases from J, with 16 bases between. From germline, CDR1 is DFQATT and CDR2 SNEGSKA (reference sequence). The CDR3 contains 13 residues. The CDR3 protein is CSAVPGPRSPLHF. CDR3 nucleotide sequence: TGCAGTGCCGTCCCGGGACCCCGGTCACCCCTCCACTTT.

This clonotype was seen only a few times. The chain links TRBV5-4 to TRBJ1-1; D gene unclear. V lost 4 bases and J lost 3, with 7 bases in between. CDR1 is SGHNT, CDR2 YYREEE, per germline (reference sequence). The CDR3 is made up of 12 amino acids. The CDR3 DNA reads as TGTGCCAGCAGCAGGGTGGACACTGAAGCTTTCTTT. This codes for CASSRVDTEAFF.

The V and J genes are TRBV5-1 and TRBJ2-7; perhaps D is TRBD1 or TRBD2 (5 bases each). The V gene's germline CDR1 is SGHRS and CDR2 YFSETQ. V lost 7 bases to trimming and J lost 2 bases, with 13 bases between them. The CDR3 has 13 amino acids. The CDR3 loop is CASSGTTPYEQYF. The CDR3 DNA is TGCGCCAGCTCCGGGACGACCCCCTACGAGCAGTACTTC.

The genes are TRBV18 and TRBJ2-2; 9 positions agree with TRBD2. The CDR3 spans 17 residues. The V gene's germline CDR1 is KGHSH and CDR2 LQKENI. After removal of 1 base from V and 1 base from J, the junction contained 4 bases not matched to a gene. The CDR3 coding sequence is TGTGCCAGCTCACCACTAGCGGGGGCCCAGAACACCGGGGAGCTGTTTTTT. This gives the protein CASSPLAGAQNTGELFF.

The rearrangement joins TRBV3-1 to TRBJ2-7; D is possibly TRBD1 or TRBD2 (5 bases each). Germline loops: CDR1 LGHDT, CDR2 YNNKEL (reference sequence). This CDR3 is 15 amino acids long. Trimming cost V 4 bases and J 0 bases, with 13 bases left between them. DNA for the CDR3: TGTGCCAGCAGCCCCGGGACCGTTAGCTCCTACGAGCAGTACTTC. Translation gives CASSPGTVSSYEQYF.

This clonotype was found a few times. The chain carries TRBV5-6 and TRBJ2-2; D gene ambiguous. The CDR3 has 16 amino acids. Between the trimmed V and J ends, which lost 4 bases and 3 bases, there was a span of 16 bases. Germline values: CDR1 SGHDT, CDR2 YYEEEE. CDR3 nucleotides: TGTGCCAGCAGCCCAGGAGTCAGGTCCCACACCGGGGAGCTGTTTTTT. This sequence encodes CASSPGVRSHTGELFF.

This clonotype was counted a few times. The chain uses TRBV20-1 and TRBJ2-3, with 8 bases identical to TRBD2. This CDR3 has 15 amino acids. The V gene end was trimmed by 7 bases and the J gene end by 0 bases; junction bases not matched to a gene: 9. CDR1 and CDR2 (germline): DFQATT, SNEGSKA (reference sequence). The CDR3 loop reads CSGTTSGPSTDTQYF. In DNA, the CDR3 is TGCAGTGGAACTACTAGCGGCCCTAGCACAGATACGCAGTATTTT.

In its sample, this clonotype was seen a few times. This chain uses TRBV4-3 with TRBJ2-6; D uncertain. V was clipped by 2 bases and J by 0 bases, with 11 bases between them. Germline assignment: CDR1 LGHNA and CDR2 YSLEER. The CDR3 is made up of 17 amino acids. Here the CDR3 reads CASSQLNDPSGANVLTF. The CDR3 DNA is TGCGCCAGCAGCCAACTTAATGACCCCTCTGGGGCCAACGTCCTGACTTTC.